This TCR beta chain was observed in a study of T cell responses to AZD1222 COVID-19 vaccine. Study-wide results and caveats: CD4 TCRs linked to vaccination spanned spike, dominating at 160-218 and 743-854. Baseline testing showed seropositivity in only six AZD1222 recipients.

The CDR3 loop spans 12 amino acids. The germline V gene has CDR1 SGHVS and CDR2 FNYEAQ. V gave up 4 bases and J gave up 4 bases, with 7 bases separating them. As to this clone: Its antigen is undetermined.

Measured with immunoSEQ multiplex PCR; TCRdb has only the in-frame clones, and not every one. The sample has 80,000 to 100,000 clones, 86% seen once. The sequence was obtained from an adult in good health. The material sequenced was peripheral blood, taken on day 0 of AZD1222 vaccination. V gene TRBV7-6 combines with J gene TRBJ2-5; D not resolved. CDR3 protein: CASSSRLETQYF. As DNA, the CDR3 is TGTGCCAGCAGCTCAAGACTAGAGACCCAGTACTTC.